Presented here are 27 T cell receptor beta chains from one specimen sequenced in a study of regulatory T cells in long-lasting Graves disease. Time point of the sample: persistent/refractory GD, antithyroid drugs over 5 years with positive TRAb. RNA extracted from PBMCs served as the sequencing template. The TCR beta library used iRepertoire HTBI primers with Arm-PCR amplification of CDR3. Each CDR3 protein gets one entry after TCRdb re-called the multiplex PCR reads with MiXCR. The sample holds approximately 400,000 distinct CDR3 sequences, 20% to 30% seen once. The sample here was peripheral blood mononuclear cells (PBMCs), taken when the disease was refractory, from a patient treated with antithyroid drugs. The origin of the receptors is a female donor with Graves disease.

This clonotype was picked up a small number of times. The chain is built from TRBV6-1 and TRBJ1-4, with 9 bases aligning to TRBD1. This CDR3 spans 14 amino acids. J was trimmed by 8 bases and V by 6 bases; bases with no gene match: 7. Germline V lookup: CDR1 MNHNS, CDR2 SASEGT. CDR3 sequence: CASRRGTGTEKLFF. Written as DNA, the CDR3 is TGTGCCAGCAGGAGAGGGACAGGGACCGAAAAACTGTTTTTT.

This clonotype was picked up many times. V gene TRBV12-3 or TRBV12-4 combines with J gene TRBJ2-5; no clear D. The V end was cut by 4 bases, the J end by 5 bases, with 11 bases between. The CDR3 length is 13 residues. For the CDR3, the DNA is TGTGCCAGCAGTTGGCCAGTGGGCGAGACCCAGTACTTC. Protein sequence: CASSWPVGETQYF.

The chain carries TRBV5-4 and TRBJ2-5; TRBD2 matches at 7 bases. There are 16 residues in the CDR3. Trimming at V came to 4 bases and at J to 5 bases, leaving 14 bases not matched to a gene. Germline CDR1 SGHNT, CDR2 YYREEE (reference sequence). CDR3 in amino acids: CASSNRGAGLRETQYF. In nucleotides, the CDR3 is TGTGCCAGCAGCAACCGAGGTGCGGGACTACGGGAGACCCAGTACTTC.

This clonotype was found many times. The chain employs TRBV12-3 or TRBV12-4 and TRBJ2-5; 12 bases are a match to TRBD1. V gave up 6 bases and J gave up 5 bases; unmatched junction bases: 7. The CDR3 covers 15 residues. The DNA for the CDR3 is TGTGCCAGCAGCAGTCCGGGACAGGGGGCCGAGACCCAGTACTTC. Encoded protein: CASSSPGQGAETQYF.

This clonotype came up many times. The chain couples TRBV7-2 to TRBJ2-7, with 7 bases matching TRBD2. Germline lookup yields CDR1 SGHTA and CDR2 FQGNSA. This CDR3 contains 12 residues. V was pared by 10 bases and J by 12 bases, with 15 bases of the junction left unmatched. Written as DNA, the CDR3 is TGTGCCACGGGAGGTAGGCGGGAGAGGATGTACTTC. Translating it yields CATGGRRERMYF.

Here the CDR3 reads CSARDTGSFYNSPLHF. DNA for the CDR3: TGCAGTGCTAGAGACACAGGGTCCTTTTATAATTCACCCCTCCACTTT. The chain links TRBV20-1 to TRBJ1-6; TRBD1 is a possible D gene (6 bases). The V gene lost 0 bases and the J gene lost 4 bases, with 13 bases spanning the gap. The CDR3 consists of 16 residues. CDR1 and CDR2 from the germline V gene are DFQATT and SNEGSKA (reference sequence).

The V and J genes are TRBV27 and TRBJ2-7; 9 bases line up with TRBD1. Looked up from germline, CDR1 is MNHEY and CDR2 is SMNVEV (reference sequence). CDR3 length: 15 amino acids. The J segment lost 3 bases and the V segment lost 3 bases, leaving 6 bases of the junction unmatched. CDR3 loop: CASSLVVGQGYEQYF. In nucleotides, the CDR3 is TGTGCCAGCAGTTTGGTCGTGGGACAGGGCTACGAGCAGTACTTC.

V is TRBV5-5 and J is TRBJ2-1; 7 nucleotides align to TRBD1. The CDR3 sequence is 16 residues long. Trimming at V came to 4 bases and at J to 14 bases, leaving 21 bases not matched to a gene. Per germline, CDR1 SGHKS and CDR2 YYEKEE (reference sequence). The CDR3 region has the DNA TGTGCCAGCAGCGCGTCAGGGGGAGAAGACACTGAGCTGGAGTTCTTC. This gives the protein CASSASGGEDTELEFF.

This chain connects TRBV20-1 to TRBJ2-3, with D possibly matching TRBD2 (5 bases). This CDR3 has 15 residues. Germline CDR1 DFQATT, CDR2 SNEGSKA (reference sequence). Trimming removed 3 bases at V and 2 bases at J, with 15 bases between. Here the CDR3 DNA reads TGCAGTGCTAGTAGGACTTCGATGGACACAGATACGCAGTATTTT. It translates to CSASRTSMDTDTQYF.

CDR3: CASSLEKGQNIQYF. CDR3 DNA sequence: TGCGCCAGCAGCTTGGAGAAGGGGCAAAACATTCAGTACTTC. This chain connects TRBV5-1 to TRBJ2-4, with D tentatively TRBD1 (5 bases). Germline values: CDR1 SGHRS, CDR2 YFSETQ. This CDR3 has 14 amino acids. Trimming shortened V by 0 bases and J by 5 bases, and 9 bases separated the two germline ends.

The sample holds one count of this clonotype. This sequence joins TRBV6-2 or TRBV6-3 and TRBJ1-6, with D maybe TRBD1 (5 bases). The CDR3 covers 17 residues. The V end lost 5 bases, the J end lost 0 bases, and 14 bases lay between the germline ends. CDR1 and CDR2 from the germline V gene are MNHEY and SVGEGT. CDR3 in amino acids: CASSPGPRSSYNSPLHF. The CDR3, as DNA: TGTGCCAGCAGTCCGGGGCCTCGGAGCTCCTATAATTCACCCCTCCACTTT.

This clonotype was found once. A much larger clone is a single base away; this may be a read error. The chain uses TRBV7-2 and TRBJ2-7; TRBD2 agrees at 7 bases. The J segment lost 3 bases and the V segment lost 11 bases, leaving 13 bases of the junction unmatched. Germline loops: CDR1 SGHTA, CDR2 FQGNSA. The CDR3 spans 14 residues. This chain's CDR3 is CAGIPRGGSYEQYF. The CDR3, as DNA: TGTGCCGGCATCCCACGAGGCGGGAGCTACGAGCAGTACTTC.

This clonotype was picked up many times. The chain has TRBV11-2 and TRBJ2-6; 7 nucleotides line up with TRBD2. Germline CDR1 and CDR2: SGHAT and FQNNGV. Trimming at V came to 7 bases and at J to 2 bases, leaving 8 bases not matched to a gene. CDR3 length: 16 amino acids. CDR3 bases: TGTGCCAGCACTTTAGGAGCGGGGCCTGGGGCCAACGTCCTGACTTTC. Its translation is CASTLGAGPGANVLTF. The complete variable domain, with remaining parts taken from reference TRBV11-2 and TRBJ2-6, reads EAGVAQSPRYKIIEKRQSVAFWCNPISGHATLYWYQQILGQGPKLLIQFQNNGVVDDSQLPKDRFSAERLKGVDSTLKIQPAKLEDSAVYLCASTLGAGPGANVLTFGAGSRLTVL.

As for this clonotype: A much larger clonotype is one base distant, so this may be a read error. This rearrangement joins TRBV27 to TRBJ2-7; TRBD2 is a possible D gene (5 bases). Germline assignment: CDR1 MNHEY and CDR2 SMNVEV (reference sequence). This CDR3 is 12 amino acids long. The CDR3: CASRRSGYEQCF. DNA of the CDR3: TGTGCCAGCAGGAGATCGGGGTACGAGCAGTGCTTC.

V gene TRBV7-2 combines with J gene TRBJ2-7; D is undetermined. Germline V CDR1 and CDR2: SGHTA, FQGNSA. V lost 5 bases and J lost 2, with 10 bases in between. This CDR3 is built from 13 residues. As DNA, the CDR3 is TGTGCCAGCAGCCCCCGTGTAACCTACGAGCAGTACTTC. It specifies CASSPRVTYEQYF.

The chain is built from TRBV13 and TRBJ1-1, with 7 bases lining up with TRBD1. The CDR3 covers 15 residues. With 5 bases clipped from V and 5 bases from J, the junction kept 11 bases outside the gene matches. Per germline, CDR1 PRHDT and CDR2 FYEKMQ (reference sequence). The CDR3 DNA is TGTGCCAGCAGCCCGAGACAGGGTTTAGGGACTGAAGCTTTCTTT. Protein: CASSPRQGLGTEAFF. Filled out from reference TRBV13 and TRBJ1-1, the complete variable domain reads AAGVIQSPRHLIKEKRETATLKCYPIPRHDTVYWYQQGPGQDPQFLISFYEKMQSDKGSIPDRFSAQQFSDYHSELNMSSLELGDSALYFCASSPRQGLGTEAFFGQGTRLTVV.

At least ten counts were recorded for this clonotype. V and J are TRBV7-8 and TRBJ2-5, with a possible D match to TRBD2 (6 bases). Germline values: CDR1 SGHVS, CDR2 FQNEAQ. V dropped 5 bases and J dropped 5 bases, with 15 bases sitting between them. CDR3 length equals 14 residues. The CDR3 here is CASSPRRGTETQYF. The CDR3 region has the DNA TGTGCCAGCAGCCCCCGTCGGGGGACGGAGACCCAGTACTTC.

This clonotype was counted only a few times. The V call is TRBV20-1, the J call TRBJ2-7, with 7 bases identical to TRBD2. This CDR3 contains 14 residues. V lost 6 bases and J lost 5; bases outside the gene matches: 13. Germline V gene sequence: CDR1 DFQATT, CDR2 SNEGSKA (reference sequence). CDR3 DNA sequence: TGCAGTGCGACAAACCCCGCGGGAGAGGACGAGCAGTACTTC. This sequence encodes CSATNPAGEDEQYF.

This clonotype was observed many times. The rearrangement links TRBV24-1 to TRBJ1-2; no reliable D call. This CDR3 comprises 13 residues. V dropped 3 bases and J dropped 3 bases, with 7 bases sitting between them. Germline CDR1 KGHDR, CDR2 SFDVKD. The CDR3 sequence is CATSDGPDYGYTF. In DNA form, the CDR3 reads TGTGCCACCAGTGATGGCCCGGACTATGGCTACACCTTC.

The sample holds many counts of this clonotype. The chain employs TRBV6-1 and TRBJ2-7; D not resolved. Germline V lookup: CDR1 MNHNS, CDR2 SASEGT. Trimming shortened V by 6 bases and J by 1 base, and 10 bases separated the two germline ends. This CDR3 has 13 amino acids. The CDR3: CASSVANSYEQYF. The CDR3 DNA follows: TGTGCCAGCAGCGTTGCCAATTCCTACGAGCAGTACTTC.

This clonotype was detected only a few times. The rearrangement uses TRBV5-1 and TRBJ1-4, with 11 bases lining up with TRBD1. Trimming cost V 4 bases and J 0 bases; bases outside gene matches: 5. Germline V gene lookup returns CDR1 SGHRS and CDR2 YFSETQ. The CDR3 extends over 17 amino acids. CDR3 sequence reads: CASSKGQGASTNEKLFF. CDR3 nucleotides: TGCGCCAGCAGCAAAGGACAGGGGGCTTCAACTAATGAAAAACTGTTTTTT.

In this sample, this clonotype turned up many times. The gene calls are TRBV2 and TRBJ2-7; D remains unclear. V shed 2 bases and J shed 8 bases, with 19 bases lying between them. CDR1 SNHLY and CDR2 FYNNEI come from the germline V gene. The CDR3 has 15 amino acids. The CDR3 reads CASSEMRRGFWQQYF. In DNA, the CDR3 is TGTGCCAGCAGTGAAATGCGTCGTGGGTTTTGGCAGCAGTACTTC.

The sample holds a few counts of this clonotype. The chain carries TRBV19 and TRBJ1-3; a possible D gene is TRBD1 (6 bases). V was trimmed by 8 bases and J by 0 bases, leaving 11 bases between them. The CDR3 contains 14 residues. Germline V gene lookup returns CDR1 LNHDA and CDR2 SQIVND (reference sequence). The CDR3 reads CASSTGASGNTIYF. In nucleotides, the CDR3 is TGTGCCAGTTCGACAGGAGCCTCTGGAAACACCATATATTTT.

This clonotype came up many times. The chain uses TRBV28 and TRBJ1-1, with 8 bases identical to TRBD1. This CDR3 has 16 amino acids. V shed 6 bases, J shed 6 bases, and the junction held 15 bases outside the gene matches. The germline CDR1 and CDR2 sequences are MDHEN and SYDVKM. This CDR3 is CASSFFRQGRWAEAFF. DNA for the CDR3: TGTGCCAGCAGCTTTTTTAGACAGGGGCGTTGGGCTGAAGCTTTCTTT.

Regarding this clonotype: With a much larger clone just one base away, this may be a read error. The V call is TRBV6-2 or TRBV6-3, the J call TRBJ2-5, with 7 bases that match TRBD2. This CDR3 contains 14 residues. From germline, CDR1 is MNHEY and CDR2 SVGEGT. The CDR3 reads CASSRTHGGETRYF. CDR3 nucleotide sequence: TGTGCCAGCAGTCGGACCCATGGGGGGGAGACCCGGTACTTC.

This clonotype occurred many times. The CDR3 region has the DNA TGTGCCAGCAGTTACTACGGACAAAAAAACTATGGCTACACCTTC. Residues: CASSYYGQKNYGYTF. The chain carries TRBV6-2 or TRBV6-3 and TRBJ1-2; D is possibly TRBD1 (5 bases). Trimming removed 1 base at V and 2 bases at J, with 11 bases between. Germline V lookup: CDR1 MNHEY, CDR2 SVGEGT. The CDR3 is 15 residues long.

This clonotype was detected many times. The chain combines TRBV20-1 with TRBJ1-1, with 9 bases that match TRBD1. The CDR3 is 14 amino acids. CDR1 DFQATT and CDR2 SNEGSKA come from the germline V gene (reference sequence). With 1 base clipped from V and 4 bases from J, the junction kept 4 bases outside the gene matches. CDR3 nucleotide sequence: TGCAGTGCTAGAGCGGGACAGGGCGGCACTGAAGCTTTCTTT. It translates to CSARAGQGGTEAFF.